This T cell receptor (beta chain) was sequenced for a study of Ad26.COV2.S vaccination and SARS-CoV-2 variants (dated by TCRdb to the early 2020s). Notes on the research overall: Donors in the vaccine arm were drawn from COV1001, a multicentre, randomized, double-blind, placebo-controlled phase I-IIa trial testing Ad26.COV2.S in healthy adults. Dosing of Ad26.COV2.S was intramuscular, at either 5x10^10 or 1x10^11 viral particles, delivered as one shot or as two shots spaced 56 days apart. Sequencing of the TCRbeta repertoire served to evaluate the specificity and breadth of SARS-CoV-2-reactive T cell receptors following Ad26.COV2.S vaccination. The TCR-sequenced set comprised approximately 30 samples: some 20 Ad26.COV2.S vaccine recipients, 5 placebo recipients and 8 SARS-CoV-2 convalescent individuals. Trial participants were randomized into five groups of five, in which low-dose or high-dose Ad26.COV2.S was given once or twice, or placebo was given on both occasions. Blinding of investigators to trial group allocation was maintained during experiments and outcome assessment.

The sample's treatment or condition label, in plain terms: about 20 received Ad26.COV2.S at low or high dose, single or two shots; about 5 received placebo; per-sample allocation not given. Repertoires of vaccine and placebo recipients were sequenced from samples collected on day 63 after the first injection. Between 29 July and 7 August 2020, Cohort 1b enrolled some 25 adults aged 18-55 years at one site in Boston, USA. Ad26.COV2.S consisted of a replication-incompetent adenovirus type 26 vector by which a prefusion-stabilized SARS-CoV-2 spike protein from the original Wuhan strain was expressed. TCRbeta CDR3 regions were sequenced with the immunoSEQ Assay. After extraction, genomic DNA underwent amplification by bias-controlled multiplex PCR, followed by high-throughput sequencing. The authors' pipeline ran thus. To quantify the absolute abundance of every unique TCRbeta CDR3 region, sequences were collapsed and filtered. T cell fraction was estimated by normalizing TCRbeta template counts to usable DNA, which was measured by amplifying reference genes present in all nucleated cells. Repertoire TCRs were annotated as SARS-CoV-2-specific by exact matching of V gene, CDR3 amino acid sequence and J gene to a known reactive TCR set. The reference SARS-CoV-2 TCR set came from MIRA and was filtered for enrichment in COVID-19-positive ImmuneCODE repertoires, removing public or cross-reactive TCRs. Based on the MIRA antigens, annotated TCRs were further analysed at the level of specific ORF or position within ORF. Breadth was defined as the number of annotated unique rearrangements divided by the total number of unique productive rearrangements, and depth was defined as the summed frequency of the annotated unique rearrangements. Two-sided Wilcoxon rank-sum tests were used to compare TCR breadth between groups. TCRdb's version of the immuneACCESS table is confined to in-frame rearrangements and falls short of the full clone set. An unresolved V gene accounts for under half of the shortfall where checked; the remainder is of unknown origin. From that table come the V and J calls and clone size; the DNA was used to work out D and trimming. In all, the sample holds about 350,000 clones, and roughly 81% of those were seen once. Clones ranked in the top ten supply about 3.5% of the sample.

This clone appeared a few times. Its antigen is unknown. No per-base quality is available; no much larger clone lies one base away. Distinct nucleotide sequences in the sample also encode this CDR3. The research as a whole found: After vaccination, substantial breadth of spike-specific CD8+ and CD4+ T cell responses was reported. The authors noted that the TCR breadth and depth analyses may have underestimated total T cell responses. Vaccine and placebo recipients had similar non-spike TCR breadth, a finding consistent with the vaccine containing only spike. Compared with placebo recipients, Ad26.COV2.S recipients showed higher spike-specific TCR breadth (P = 0.0014). The study was not powered for comparison of responses between vaccine doses or regimens.

From cysteine to phenylalanine, the CDR3 is 13 amino acids long. The sequence is cut down to CDR3 DNA, 39 bases in frame from base 1. CDR1 LGHNA and CDR2 YSLEER were looked up in the germline V gene. V loses 0 bases of germline sequence and J loses 5 bases, and the interval between the two ends is 8 bases. This specimen consisted of peripheral blood, obtained in a trial of Ad26.COV2.S vaccine versus placebo. This receptor was identified in a person aged 18-60 years who received the Ad26.COV2.S COVID-19 vaccine or a placebo. The chain is encoded by TRBV4-3 joined to TRBJ2-7; the D gene is possibly TRBD2, with 5 bases matching. The CDR3 sequence is CASSQDRGHEQYF. The sequence in DNA is TGCGCCAGCAGCCAAGATAGAGGGCACGAGCAGTACTTC.